The subject of this entry is one T cell receptor beta chain. What it recognizes is unknown. The CDR3 loop spans 16 amino acids. This sample was included in a study of CXCR3-negative and CXCR3-positive naive CD8 T cells. Study summary: TRB reads totalled about 140 million, about 1.5 +/- 0.3 million per library.

Study conclusions and caveats: Naive CXCR3-positive and CXCR3-negative cells shared TRBV-TRBJ usage; memory cells diverged. In both naive subsets diversity was comparably high, whereas memory CD8+ cells showed much lower diversity.

The TRB cDNA libraries were prepared by 5' RACE with UMI labels. For each CDR3 protein, TCRdb gives one entry from its re-call of the 5' RACE reads, without DNA. The sample totals approximately 39,000 distinct CDR3 sequences. The sequenced material came from memory CD8+ T cells from blood. This receptor was taken from a human donor in good health. Some clones in this sample may be carry-over from other donors' samples. The chain joins TRBV12-3 or TRBV12-4 to TRBJ2-1; TCRdb lists TRBD2, though no DNA is available to test this call. The CDR3 spells CASSKRGLAEYNEQFF.